Below, 25 T cell receptor beta chains from the same sample are listed, as sequenced in a study of blood T cell repertoires in COVID-19. TCRdb keeps only in-frame clones here, not all; method: immunoSEQ multiplex PCR. The sample shows roughly 88,000 clones, roughly 70% of them seen only once. Specimen: peripheral blood. These receptors were taken from a woman in her sixties or seventies in a cohort sampled during active or convalescent COVID-19.

This chain connects TRBV28 to TRBJ2-3; TRBD1 is a possible D gene (5 bases). CDR1 is MDHEN and CDR2 is SYDVKM in the germline V gene. The V end lost 5 bases, the J end lost 1 base, and 16 bases lay between the germline ends. The CDR3 runs 16 residues. CDR3 sequence: CASSPTSGMGTDTQYF. The DNA of the CDR3 is TGTGCCAGCAGTCCCACCTCAGGGATGGGCACAGATACGCAGTATTTT.

This clone came up a few times. V and J are TRBV5-4 and TRBJ1-5, with TRBD1 as a possible D gene (5 bases). The V gene's germline CDR1 is SGHNT and CDR2 YYREEE (reference sequence). Trimming took off 4 bases at V and 9 bases at J, with 17 bases between the two ends. The CDR3 length is 14 residues. CDR3 in DNA: TGTGCCAGCAGCCTCCAGGGCTCCCTATCGCCCCAGCATTTT. Translation gives CASSLQGSLSPQHF.

The chain is built from TRBV29-1 and TRBJ2-7, with TRBD1 matching 7 bases. Germline V gene data show CDR1 as SQVTM and CDR2 as ANQGSEA. The CDR3 is 13 amino acids. J lost 3 bases, V lost 7 bases, and 9 bases had no gene match. The CDR3 reads CSASRDSYYEQYF. DNA of the CDR3: TGCAGCGCCAGTCGGGACAGTTACTACGAGCAGTACTTC.

The V gene is TRBV7-9, the J gene TRBJ2-1, with 10 bases matching TRBD2. Germline V gene lookup returns CDR1 SEHNR and CDR2 FQNEAQ (reference sequence). The ends lost 5 bases at V and 7 bases at J; junction bases unmatched: 14. The CDR3 contains 17 residues. The DNA for the CDR3 is TGTGCCAGCAGCGCGGACCTAGCGGGGGCCGTGGTAAATGAGCAGTTCTTC. It is translated as CASSADLAGAVVNEQFF.

The chain joins TRBV2 to TRBJ1-2; tentatively, D is TRBD1 (5 bases). The CDR3 covers 13 residues. Trimming removed 7 bases at V and 8 bases at J, with 17 bases between. Germline V gives CDR1 SNHLY, CDR2 FYNNEI. CDR3: CASKEQGAFGYTF. The CDR3 DNA reads TGTGCCAGCAAAGAACAAGGGGCGTTCGGCTACACCTTC.

This chain connects TRBV4-3 to TRBJ2-1; no firm D call. The ends were cut back, 3 bases at V and 8 bases at J, with 11 bases in the middle. This CDR3 is built from 13 residues. The germline V gene has CDR1 LGHNA and CDR2 YSLEER. CDR3 nucleotides: TGCGCCAGCAGCCAGTCGACACGTTATGAGCAGTTCTTC. This encodes CASSQSTRYEQFF.

J is TRBJ1-2 and V is TRBV13; D is uncertain. This CDR3 contains 14 residues. Trimming left V 2 bases short and J 3 bases short, with 10 bases between. The germline CDR1 and CDR2 sequences are PRHDT and FYEKMQ (reference sequence). CDR3 sequence (DNA): TGTGCCAGCAGCTTATCTACAGAAGACTATGGCTACACCTTC. It is translated as CASSLSTEDYGYTF.

This chain links TRBV12-5 with TRBJ1-2; possibly TRBD1 for D (5 bases). The CDR3 loop spans 13 amino acids. Trimming removed 5 bases at V and 4 bases at J, with 11 bases between. CDR1 is LGHNT and CDR2 is FRNRAP in the germline V gene. This chain's CDR3 is CASGPQGRYGYTF. CDR3 DNA: TGTGCTAGTGGTCCGCAGGGTCGCTATGGCTACACCTTC.

CDR3 region: CASSPTGGFYQPQHF. The DNA for the CDR3 is TGTGCCAGCAGCCCGACAGGGGGCTTTTATCAGCCCCAGCATTTT. The chain couples TRBV28 to TRBJ1-5, with TRBD1 matching over 10 bases. The CDR3 runs 15 residues. The V and J ends lost 6 bases and 5 bases, in that order; junction bases with no gene match: 7. The germline V gene encodes CDR1 MDHEN and CDR2 SYDVKM.

The chain recombines TRBV18 with TRBJ2-4; weak D call: TRBD2 (5 bases). This CDR3 is built from 14 residues. Trimming took off 3 bases at V and 3 bases at J, with 9 bases between the two ends. Germline V gives CDR1 KGHSH, CDR2 LQKENI. DNA of the CDR3: TGTGCCAGCTCACCGGACGGGGTCAAAAACATTCAGTACTTC. Its protein is CASSPDGVKNIQYF.

This clone was recorded at least ten times. The chain has TRBV18 and TRBJ2-7; D possibly corresponds to TRBD2 (6 bases). In germline, CDR1 is KGHSH, CDR2 LQKENI. Trimming took 8 bases from V and 0 from J, leaving 14 bases between them. The CDR3 is 14 amino acids. CDR3 nucleotide sequence: TGTGCCAGCCACTGGGAGGTCGGCTCCTACGAGCAGTACTTC. This sequence encodes CASHWEVGSYEQYF.

This clone was counted a few times. J is TRBJ2-7 and V is TRBV2; 7 nucleotides line up with TRBD1. The CDR3 is 13 residues long. V lost 7 bases, J lost 2 bases, and 5 bases stayed unmatched. In germline, CDR1 is SNHLY, CDR2 FYNNEI. The CDR3 DNA follows: TGTGCCAGCACCCGACAGGGAACCTACGAGCAGTACTTC. Translating it yields CASTRQGTYEQYF.

V usage is TRBV7-8 and J usage is TRBJ1-1; no clear D gene. Germline loops: CDR1 SGHVS, CDR2 FQNEAQ. This CDR3 comprises 14 residues. Trimming cost V 1 base and J 0 bases, with 6 bases left between them. CDR3 sequence reads: CASSLGEVNTEAFF. CDR3 coding DNA: TGTGCCAGCAGCTTAGGCGAGGTGAACACTGAAGCTTTCTTT. The whole variable domain, remainder taken from reference TRBV7-8 and TRBJ1-1, is GAGVSQSPRYKVAKRGQDVALRCDPISGHVSLFWYQQALGQGPEFLTYFQNEAQLDKSGLPSDRFFAERPEGSVSTLKIQRTQQEDSAVYLCASSLGEVNTEAFFGQGTRLTVV.

The chain uses TRBV6-6 and TRBJ1-1; no reliable D call. This CDR3 is 14 amino acids long. Germline V gene lookup returns CDR1 MNHNY and CDR2 SVGAGI (reference sequence). With 0 bases removed from V and 4 bases from J, the gap between germline ends came to 9 bases. CDR3: CASSYSQAGTEAFF. The CDR3 region has the DNA TGTGCCAGCAGTTACTCGCAAGCGGGCACTGAAGCTTTCTTT.

CDR3 sequence: CASSPRGTASYEQYF. CDR3 bases: TGTGCCAGCAGTCCCCGCGGGACAGCTAGCTACGAGCAGTACTTC. The gene calls are TRBV2 and TRBJ2-7, with D possibly matching TRBD1 (7 bases). The CDR3 spans 15 residues. The V end lost 5 bases, the J end lost 3 bases, and 17 bases lay between the germline ends. CDR1 and CDR2 from the germline V gene are SNHLY and FYNNEI.

The V call is TRBV3-1 (or the pseudogene TRBV3-2), the J call TRBJ2-2, with 9 positions matching TRBD1. From germline, CDR1 is LGHDT and CDR2 YNNKEL (reference sequence). The J segment lost 7 bases and the V segment lost 0 bases, leaving 6 bases of the junction unmatched. The length of the CDR3 is 16 residues. The CDR3 loop is CASSQDPQGAGGELFF. The CDR3 DNA is TGTGCCAGCAGCCAAGACCCACAGGGGGCCGGCGGGGAGCTGTTTTTT.

In its sample, this clone was seen a few times. The chain has TRBV7-3 and TRBJ1-1; TRBD1 is a possible D gene (6 bases). V was cut by 4 bases and J by 1 base, with 7 bases left in between. Germline V gives CDR1 SGHTA, CDR2 FQGTGA. CDR3 length: 13 amino acids. CDR3 residues: CASSSGQNTEAFF. DNA for the CDR3: TGTGCCAGCAGCTCGGGACAGAACACTGAAGCTTTCTTT.

This chain uses TRBV19 with TRBJ1-2; 10 nucleotides agree with TRBD1. CDR3 length equals 14 residues. From germline, CDR1 is LNHDA and CDR2 SQIVND (reference sequence). After removal of 1 base from V and 5 bases from J, the junction contained 1 base not matched to a gene. CDR3 protein: CASSIGQGAYGYTF. CDR3 coding DNA: TGTGCCAGTAGTATAGGACAGGGGGCATATGGCTACACCTTC.

V is TRBV5-1 and J is TRBJ1-2, with 7 bases fitting TRBD1. V shed 4 bases, J shed 8 bases, and the junction held 8 bases outside the gene matches. This CDR3 has 13 amino acids. Germline CDR1 reads SGHRS; CDR2 reads YFSETQ. This chain's CDR3 is CASSKDRVGGYTF. The CDR3 DNA reads TGCGCCAGCAGCAAAGACAGGGTTGGCGGCTACACCTTC.

This rearrangement joins TRBV2 to TRBJ2-3; D might be TRBD1 (6 bases). CDR1 is SNHLY, CDR2 FYNNEI, per germline. The CDR3 has 16 amino acids. V shed 4 bases and J shed 2 bases, with 16 bases lying between them. The CDR3 protein is CASSVGVGAFTDTQYF. CDR3 coding DNA: TGTGCCAGCAGTGTTGGGGTGGGGGCCTTCACAGATACGCAGTATTTT.

This chain joins TRBV5-1 and TRBJ2-7; TRBD1 aligns across 10 bases. Losses at the gene ends were 0 bases for V and 5 bases for J; bases not matched to a gene: 2. CDR1 is SGHRS and CDR2 is YFSETQ in the germline V gene. This CDR3 has 14 residues. CDR3 protein: CASSLGTGGHEQYF. CDR3 nucleotides: TGCGCCAGCAGCTTGGGGACAGGGGGGCACGAGCAGTACTTC.

The V call is TRBV5-1, the J call TRBJ1-1; 8 nucleotides agree with TRBD1. This CDR3 has 16 residues. From germline, CDR1 is SGHRS and CDR2 YFSETQ. Unmatched junction bases numbered 10, after V lost 2 bases and J lost 4 bases. CDR3 amino acids: CASSFLAGTGATEAFF. The CDR3 DNA is TGCGCCAGCAGCTTCCTTGCTGGGACAGGAGCCACTGAAGCTTTCTTT.

Regarding this clone: A much larger clonotype is one base distant, so this may be a read error. The chain combines TRBV7-8 with TRBJ1-5; 7 positions agree with TRBD1. V lost 7 bases and J lost 5; bases outside the gene matches: 14. The CDR3 is 16 amino acids. Germline-derived CDR1 and CDR2 are SGHVS and FQNEAQ. The CDR3 here is CASNYDRTGHDQPQHF. The CDR3 bases are TGTGCCAGCAACTACGACCGGACAGGCCACGATCAGCCCCAGCATTTT.

This clone was seen ten or more times. The rearrangement uses TRBV6-6 and TRBJ2-1, with 7 bases matching TRBD1. Germline CDR1 is MNHNY and CDR2 is SVGAGI (reference sequence). J was trimmed by 6 bases and V by 8 bases; bases with no gene match: 10. This CDR3 has 14 amino acids. This chain's CDR3 is CASGIRGWSNEQFF. CDR3 nucleotide sequence: TGTGCCAGCGGCATCAGGGGGTGGAGCAATGAGCAGTTCTTC.

The V gene is TRBV9, the J gene TRBJ1-4; 7 bases fit TRBD1. With 0 bases clipped from V and 6 bases from J, the junction kept 2 bases outside the gene matches. The CDR3 totals 14 residues. Germline lookup yields CDR1 SGDLS and CDR2 YYNGEE. CDR3 nucleotides: TGTGCCAGCAGCGTAGGGCAGGGGGATGAAAAACTGTTTTTT. It translates to CASSVGQGDEKLFF.